This T cell receptor beta chain came from a study of T cell changes during pregnancy in multiple sclerosis. Measured with immunoSEQ multiplex PCR; TCRdb has only the in-frame clones, and not every one. This table has about 69,000 clones, 91% appearing once. The TCR comes from a female donor in good health, enrolled as a control in a pregnancy study. The sequenced sample was CD4+ T cells from peripheral blood mononuclear cells, obtained in the third trimester of pregnancy.

The CDR3 here is CASSAQGNTEAFF. CDR3 coding DNA: TGTGCCAGCAGTGCACAGGGGAACACTGAAGCTTTCTTT. This chain uses TRBV6-5 with TRBJ1-1; D is perhaps TRBD1 (6 bases). CDR1 is MNHEY and CDR2 is SVGAGI in the germline V gene. The CDR3 covers 13 residues. Deletions cut 5 bases from V and 1 base from J, with 8 bases between.